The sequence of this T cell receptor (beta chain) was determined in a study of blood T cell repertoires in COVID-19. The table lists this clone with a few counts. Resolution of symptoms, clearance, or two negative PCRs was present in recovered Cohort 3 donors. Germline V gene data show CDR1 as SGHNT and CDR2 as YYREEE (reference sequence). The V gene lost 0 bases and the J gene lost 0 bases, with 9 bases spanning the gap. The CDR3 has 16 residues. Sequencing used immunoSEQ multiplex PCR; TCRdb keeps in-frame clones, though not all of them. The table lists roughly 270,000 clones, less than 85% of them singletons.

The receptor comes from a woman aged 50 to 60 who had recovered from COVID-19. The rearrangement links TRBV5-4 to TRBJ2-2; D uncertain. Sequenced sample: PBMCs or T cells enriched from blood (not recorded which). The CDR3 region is CASSLAPTTNTGELFF. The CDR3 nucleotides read TGTGCCAGCAGCTTGGCCCCGACAACGAACACCGGGGAGCTGTTTTTT.